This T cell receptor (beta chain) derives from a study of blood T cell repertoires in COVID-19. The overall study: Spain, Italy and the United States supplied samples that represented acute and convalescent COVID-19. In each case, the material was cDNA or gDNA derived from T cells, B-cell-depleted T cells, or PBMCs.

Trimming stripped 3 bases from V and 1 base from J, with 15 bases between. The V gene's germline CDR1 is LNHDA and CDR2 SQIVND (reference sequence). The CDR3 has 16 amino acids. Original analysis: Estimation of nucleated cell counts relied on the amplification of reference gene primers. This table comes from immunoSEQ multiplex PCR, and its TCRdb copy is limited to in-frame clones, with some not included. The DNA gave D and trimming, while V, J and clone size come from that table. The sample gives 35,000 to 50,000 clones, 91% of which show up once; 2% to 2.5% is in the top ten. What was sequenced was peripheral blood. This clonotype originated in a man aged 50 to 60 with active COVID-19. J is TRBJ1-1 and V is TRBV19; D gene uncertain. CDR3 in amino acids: CASSIPRGAGNTEAFF. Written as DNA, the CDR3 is TGTGCCAGTAGTATCCCCCGGGGTGCGGGGAACACTGAAGCTTTCTTT.